This T cell receptor (beta chain) was sequenced for a study of T cell repertoires in aging, cancer and after chemotherapy. Rearranged V-D-J TRB sequences were amplified with a mixed TRB-A/B primer pool. TCRdb reanalysed the multiplex PCR reads using MiXCR and keeps one entry per CDR3 protein. Of some 10,000 distinct CDR3 sequences in the sample, approximately 32% were seen once. Germline V lookup: CDR1 LNHNV, CDR2 YYDKDF (reference sequence). The V end was cut by 0 bases, the J end by 1 base, with 26 bases between. The CDR3 is 21 residues long. Amplification of TCR beta used genomic DNA extracted from peripheral blood.

The sequencing input was blood. The sequence came from a human donor in good health. The donor label of this sample is uncertain. The genes are TRBV15 and TRBJ2-3, with D perhaps being TRBD1 or TRBD2 (5 bases each). For the CDR3, the DNA is TGTGCCACCAGCAGAGATTCGGGGCTTGGTCGTAGCGCCTCTTGCACAGATACGCAGTATTTT. The encoded protein is CATSRDSGLGRSASCTDTQYF.